This T cell receptor beta chain appears in the sequencing data of a study of blood T cell repertoires in COVID-19. Study as a whole: Samples of COVID-19 (acute and convalescent) were obtained from the United States, Italy and Spain. T cells, B-cell-depleted T cells, or PBMCs provided the cDNA or gDNA that served as material.

The J segment lost 6 bases and the V segment lost 4 bases, leaving 8 bases of the junction unmatched. Germline assignment: CDR1 SNHLY and CDR2 FYNNEI. The CDR3 has 14 residues. The Seattle site enrolled patients during active infection and followed them longitudinally. Original methodology: Reference gene primer amplification gave estimated nucleated cell counts. Profiling relied on immunoSEQ multiplex PCR, and the TCRdb table lists in-frame clones only, not all of them. V and J calls plus clone size are reproduced from that table; the DNA served to infer D and trimming. This sample has about 370,000 clones, with approximately 87% found just once.

The origin of this receptor is a woman in her twenties or thirties with COVID-19, enrolled during active disease. The material sequenced was peripheral blood. The chain has TRBV2 and TRBJ2-7; TRBD2 aligns across 8 bases. The CDR3 DNA sequence: TGTGCCAGCAGTGTAGGGACTAGGGGGAGCGAGCAGTACTTC. It translates to CASSVGTRGSEQYF.